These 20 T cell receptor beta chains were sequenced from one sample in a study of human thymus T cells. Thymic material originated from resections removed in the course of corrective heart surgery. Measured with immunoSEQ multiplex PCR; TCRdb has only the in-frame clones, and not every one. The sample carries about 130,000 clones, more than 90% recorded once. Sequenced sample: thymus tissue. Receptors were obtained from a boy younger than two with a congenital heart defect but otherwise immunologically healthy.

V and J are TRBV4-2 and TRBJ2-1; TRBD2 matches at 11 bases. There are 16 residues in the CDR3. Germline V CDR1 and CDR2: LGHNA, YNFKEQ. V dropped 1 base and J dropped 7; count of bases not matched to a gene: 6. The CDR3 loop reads CASSQAPSGGMNEQFF. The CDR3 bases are TGTGCCAGCAGCCAAGCTCCTAGCGGGGGGATGAATGAGCAGTTCTTC.

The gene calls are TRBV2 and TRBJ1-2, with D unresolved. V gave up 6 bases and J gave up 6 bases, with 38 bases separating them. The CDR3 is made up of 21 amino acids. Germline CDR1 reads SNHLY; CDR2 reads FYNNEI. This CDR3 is CASSSPVIPILPVRGENGYTF. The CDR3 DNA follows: TGTGCCAGCAGCAGTCCCGTTATTCCAATCCTTCCCGTACGGGGAGAAAATGGCTACACCTTC.

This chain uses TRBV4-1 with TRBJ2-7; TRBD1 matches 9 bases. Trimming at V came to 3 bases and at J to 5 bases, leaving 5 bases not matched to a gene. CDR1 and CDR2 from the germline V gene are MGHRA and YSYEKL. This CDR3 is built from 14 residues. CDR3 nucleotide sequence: TGCGCCAGCAGCCAGACAGGGGGATCCCACGAGCAGTACTTC. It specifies CASSQTGGSHEQYF.

CDR3 region: CASSLLPTRAGYEQYF. The CDR3 DNA follows: TGTGCCAGCAGTTTATTACCCACCAGGGCGGGGTACGAGCAGTACTTC. V is TRBV27 and J is TRBJ2-7; D might be TRBD2 (6 bases). This CDR3 spans 16 amino acids. CDR1 is MNHEY, CDR2 SMNVEV, per germline (reference sequence). The V end lost 1 base, the J end lost 4 bases, and 17 bases lay between the germline ends.

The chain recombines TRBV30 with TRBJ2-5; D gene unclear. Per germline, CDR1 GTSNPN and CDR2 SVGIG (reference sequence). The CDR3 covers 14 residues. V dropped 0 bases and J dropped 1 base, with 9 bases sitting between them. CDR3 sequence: CAWSVVCPQETQYF. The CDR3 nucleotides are TGTGCCTGGAGTGTCGTTTGCCCCCAAGAGACCCAGTACTTC. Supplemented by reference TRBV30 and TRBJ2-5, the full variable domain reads SQTIHQWPATLVQPVGSPLSLECTVEGTSNPNLYWYRQAAGRGLQLLFYSVGIGQISSEVPQNLSASRPQDRQFILSSKKLLLSDSGFYLCAWSVVCPQETQYFGPGTRLLVL.

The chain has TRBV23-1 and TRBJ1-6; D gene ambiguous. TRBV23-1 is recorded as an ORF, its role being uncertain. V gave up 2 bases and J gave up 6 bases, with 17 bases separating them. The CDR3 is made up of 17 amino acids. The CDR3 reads CASSQDRGIGLNSPLHF. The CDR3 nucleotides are TGCGCCAGCAGTCAAGATCGGGGAATAGGGCTTAATTCACCCCTCCACTTT.

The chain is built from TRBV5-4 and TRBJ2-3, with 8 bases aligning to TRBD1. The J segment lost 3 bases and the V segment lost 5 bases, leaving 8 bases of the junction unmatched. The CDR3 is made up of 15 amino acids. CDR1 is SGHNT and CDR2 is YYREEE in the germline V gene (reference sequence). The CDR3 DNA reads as TGTGCCAGCAGGGGACAGGAGGAAGAGACAGATACGCAGTATTTT. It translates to CASRGQEEETDTQYF.

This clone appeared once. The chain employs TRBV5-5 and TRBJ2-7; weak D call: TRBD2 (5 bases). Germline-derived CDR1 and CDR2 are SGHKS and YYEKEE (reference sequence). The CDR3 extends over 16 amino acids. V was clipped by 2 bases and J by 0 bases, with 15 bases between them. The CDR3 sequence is CASSLRRSAYSYEQYF. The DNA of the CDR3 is TGTGCCAGCAGCTTAAGGAGGTCAGCCTACTCCTACGAGCAGTACTTC.

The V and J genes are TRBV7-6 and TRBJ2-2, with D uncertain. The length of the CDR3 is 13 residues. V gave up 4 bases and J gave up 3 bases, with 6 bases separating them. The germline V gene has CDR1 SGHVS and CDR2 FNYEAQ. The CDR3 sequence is CASSSGDTGELFF. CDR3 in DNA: TGTGCCAGCAGCTCGGGCGACACCGGGGAGCTGTTTTTT.

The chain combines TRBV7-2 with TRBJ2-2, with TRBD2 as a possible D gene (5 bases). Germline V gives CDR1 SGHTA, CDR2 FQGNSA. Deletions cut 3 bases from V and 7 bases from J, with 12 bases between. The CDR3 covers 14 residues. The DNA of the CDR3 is TGTGCCAGCAGCTTGGACGGGGAGAGCGGGGAGCTGTTTTTT. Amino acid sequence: CASSLDGESGELFF. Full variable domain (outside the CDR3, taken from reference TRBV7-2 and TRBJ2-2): GAGVSQSPSNKVTEKGKDVELRCDPISGHTALYWYRQSLGQGLEFLIYFQGNSAPDKSGLPSDRFSAERTGGSVSTLTIQRTQQEDSAVYLCASSLDGESGELFFGEGSRLTVL.

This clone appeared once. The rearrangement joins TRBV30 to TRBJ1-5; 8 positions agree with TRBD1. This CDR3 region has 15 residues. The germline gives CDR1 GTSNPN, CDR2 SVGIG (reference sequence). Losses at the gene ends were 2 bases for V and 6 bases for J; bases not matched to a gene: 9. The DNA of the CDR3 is TGTGCCTGGAGTTTATCAGGGGGCTATCGTCAGCCCCAGCATTTT. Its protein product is CAWSLSGGYRQPQHF.

CDR3 DNA sequence: TGTGCCACCAGCAGACTTACAGGGGGGGCAGAGACCCAGTACTTC. Translation gives CATSRLTGGAETQYF. The rearrangement joins TRBV15 to TRBJ2-5, with D possibly matching TRBD1 (8 bases). Germline V CDR1 and CDR2: LNHNV, YYDKDF (reference sequence). Trimming left V 2 bases short and J 4 bases short, with 14 bases between. The CDR3 is made up of 15 amino acids.

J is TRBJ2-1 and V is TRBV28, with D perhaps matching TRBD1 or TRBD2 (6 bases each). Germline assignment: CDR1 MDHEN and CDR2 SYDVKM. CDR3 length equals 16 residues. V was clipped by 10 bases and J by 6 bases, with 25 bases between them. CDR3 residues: CATHARGRTLGNEQFF. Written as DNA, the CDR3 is TGTGCCACCCATGCCCGGGGGCGCACCTTGGGCAATGAGCAGTTCTTC.

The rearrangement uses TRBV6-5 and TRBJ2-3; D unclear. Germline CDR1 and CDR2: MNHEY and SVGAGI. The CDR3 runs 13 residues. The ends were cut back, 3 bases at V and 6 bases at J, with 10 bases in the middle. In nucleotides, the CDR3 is TGTGCCAGCAGTTATTCCGACGAGGATACGCAGTATTTT. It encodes CASSYSDEDTQYF.

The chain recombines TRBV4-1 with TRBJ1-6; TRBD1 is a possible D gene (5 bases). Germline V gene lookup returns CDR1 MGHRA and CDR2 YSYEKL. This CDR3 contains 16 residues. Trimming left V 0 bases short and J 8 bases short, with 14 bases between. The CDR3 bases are TGCGCCAGCAGCCAAGATCCAGCGACAGCTTATTCACCCCTCCACTTT. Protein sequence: CASSQDPATAYSPLHF.

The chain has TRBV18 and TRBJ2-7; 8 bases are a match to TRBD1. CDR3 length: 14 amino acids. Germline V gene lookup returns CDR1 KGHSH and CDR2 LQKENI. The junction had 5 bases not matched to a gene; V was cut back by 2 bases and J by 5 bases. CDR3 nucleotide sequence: TGTGCCAGCTCACCAGTGCCAGGGGGCAACGAGCAGTACTTC. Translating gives CASSPVPGGNEQYF.

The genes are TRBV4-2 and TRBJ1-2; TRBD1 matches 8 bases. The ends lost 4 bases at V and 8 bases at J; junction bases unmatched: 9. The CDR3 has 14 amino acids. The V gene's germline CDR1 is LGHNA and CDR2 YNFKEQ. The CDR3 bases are TGTGCCAGCAGCCCGGACAGGGTGATCGGCGGCTACACCTTC. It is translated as CASSPDRVIGGYTF.

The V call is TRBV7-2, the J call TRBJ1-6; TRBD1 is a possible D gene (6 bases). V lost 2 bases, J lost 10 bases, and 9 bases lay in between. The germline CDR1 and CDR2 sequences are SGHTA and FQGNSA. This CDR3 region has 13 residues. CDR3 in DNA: TGTGCCAGCAGCTTAAGGAGGGGGTCACCCCTCCACTTT. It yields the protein CASSLRRGSPLHF.

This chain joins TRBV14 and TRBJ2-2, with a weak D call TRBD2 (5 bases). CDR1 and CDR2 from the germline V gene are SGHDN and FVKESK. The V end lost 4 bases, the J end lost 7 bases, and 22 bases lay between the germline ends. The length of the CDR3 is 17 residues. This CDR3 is CASSRGSGSSPGGELFF. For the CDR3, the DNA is TGTGCCAGCAGCCGAGGGAGCGGCTCCTCCCCAGGCGGGGAGCTGTTTTTT.

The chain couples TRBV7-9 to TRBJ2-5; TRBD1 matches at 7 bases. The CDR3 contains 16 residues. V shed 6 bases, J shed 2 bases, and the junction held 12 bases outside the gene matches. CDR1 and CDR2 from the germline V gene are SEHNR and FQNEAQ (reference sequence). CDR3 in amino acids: CASRRYTGTDQETQYF. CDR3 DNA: TGTGCCAGCAGGCGATACACCGGGACAGATCAAGAGACCCAGTACTTC.